One sample yielded the 8 T cell receptor beta chains listed below, sequenced in a study of blood T cell repertoires in COVID-19. Some clones are missing from TCRdb's copy, which holds only in-frame ones; the method was immunoSEQ multiplex PCR. The table lists fewer than 85,000 clones, less than 95% of them singletons. Sequenced sample: peripheral blood. These receptors were collected from a woman between 50 and 59 years old in a cohort sampled during active COVID-19.

The rearrangement uses TRBV7-2 and TRBJ2-3, with a weak D call TRBD1 (6 bases). Deletions cut 5 bases from V and 4 bases from J, with 13 bases between. Germline CDR1 is SGHTA and CDR2 is FQGNSA. The CDR3 spans 14 residues. Written as DNA, the CDR3 is TGTGCCAGCAGCGTGGACACAGGGCCAGATACGCAGTATTTT. Translating it yields CASSVDTGPDTQYF.

The CDR3 protein is CASTLQGSNTGELFF. As DNA, the CDR3 is TGTGCCAGCACCCTACAGGGGTCGAACACCGGGGAGCTGTTTTTT. V usage is TRBV6-5 and J usage is TRBJ2-2, with 7 bases matching TRBD1. The V and J ends lost 7 bases and 0 bases, in that order; junction bases with no gene match: 5. The CDR3 consists of 15 residues. Germline CDR1 and CDR2: MNHEY and SVGAGI.

V is TRBV3-1 (or the pseudogene TRBV3-2) and J is TRBJ1-2; no definite D call. The V and J ends lost 2 bases and 8 bases respectively, with 12 bases between them. There are 13 residues in the CDR3. The germline V gene has CDR1 LGHDT and CDR2 YNNKEL (reference sequence). The CDR3 reads CASSQMGGKGYTF. The CDR3 DNA reads as TGTGCCAGCAGCCAAATGGGAGGGAAAGGCTACACCTTC.

In this sample, this clone turned up once. The J gene is TRBJ2-1, the V gene TRBV4-1; 7 bases match TRBD2. The V and J ends lost 3 bases and 10 bases, in that order; junction bases with no gene match: 6. The CDR3 is 13 residues long. The V gene's germline CDR1 is MGHRA and CDR2 YSYEKL. The CDR3 protein is CASSQRPGLEQFF. The CDR3 region has the DNA TGCGCCAGCAGCCAGAGACCGGGACTAGAGCAGTTCTTC.

This chain connects TRBV29-1 to TRBJ1-1, with D unclear. Germline V gives CDR1 SQVTM, CDR2 ANQGSEA. Trimming removed 1 base at V and 1 base at J, with 7 bases between. This CDR3 has 13 residues. CDR3 sequence: CSVEAQTNTEAFF. The CDR3 DNA sequence: TGCAGCGTTGAAGCACAGACGAACACTGAAGCTTTCTTT. Based on the CDR3 plus reference TRBV29-1 and TRBJ1-1, the full variable domain is SAVISQKPSRDICQRGTSLTIQCQVDSQVTMMFWYRQQPGQSLTLIATANQGSEATYESGFVIDKFPISRPNLTFSTLTVSNMSPEDSSIYLCSVEAQTNTEAFFGQGTRLTVV.

The chain combines TRBV5-1 with TRBJ1-1; 9 positions agree with TRBD1. J lost 4 bases, V lost 1 base, and 8 bases had no gene match. From germline, CDR1 is SGHRS and CDR2 YFSETQ. This CDR3 has 16 amino acids. The CDR3 loop reads CASSLYRQGGLTEAFF. As DNA, the CDR3 is TGCGCCAGCAGCTTGTACCGACAGGGGGGACTCACTGAAGCTTTCTTT.

This chain connects TRBV5-4 to TRBJ1-2, with D perhaps TRBD1 (6 bases). This CDR3 has 14 amino acids. V was pared by 0 bases and J by 8 bases, with 14 bases between. Germline assignment: CDR1 SGHNT and CDR2 YYREEE (reference sequence). CDR3 amino acids: CASSLGGQDAGYTF. The DNA of the CDR3 is TGTGCCAGCAGCTTGGGGGGACAAGACGCCGGCTACACCTTC.

This rearrangement joins TRBV28 to TRBJ2-7; 12 nucleotides line up with TRBD2. This CDR3 is 15 amino acids long. Germline V gives CDR1 MDHEN, CDR2 SYDVKM. The V segment lost 10 bases and the J segment 2 bases; nucleotides outside the gene matches: 9. DNA of the CDR3: TGTGCCACGCTAGCGGGAGGGCCCTTGGCCTACGAGCAGTACTTC. Protein sequence: CATLAGGPLAYEQYF.